The T cell receptor beta chain under discussion was sequenced for a study of T cells after yellow fever vaccination (dated by TCRdb to between 2018 and 2020). About the study as a whole: The SMART-Seq v4 Ultra Low Input RNA kit was used to prepare libraries from fractions with low cell numbers. Bulk PBMC replicates and cell subsets were isolated from blood drawn at multiple timepoints before and after both primary and secondary immunization. The cohort comprised two healthy male donors, one aged 18 to 29 and one aged 30 to 39 years. To follow T-cell clones before and after primary and booster YFV17D yellow fever vaccination, bulk TCR alpha and beta repertoires were sequenced over time.

Reading the label with the study, this specimen's treatment or condition is: live attenuated yellow fever vaccine strain. PBMCs were isolated from peripheral blood using a standard Ficoll-Paque protocol. Dynabeads CD4 and CD8 positive selection kits were used to isolate the CD4 and CD8 T-cell fractions. TriZol was used to extract RNA from bulk PBMCs, CD4 and CD8 fractions, and dextramer-positive and dextramer-negative fractions. This clonotype showed up many times. The clone's antigen remains unknown. There are no base qualities to consult, and no much larger clone falls within one base. TCRdb records Illumina NovaSeq 6000 as the sequencer. Synthesis of TCR cDNA relied on 5'RACE template switching, a step that introduced a universal primer site along with unique molecular identifiers. cDNA synthesis was primed from both the TCR alpha and TCR beta constant segments. Library amplification involved two PCR steps, and the second step added sample barcodes and sequencing adapters. Sequencing of libraries was done on Illumina HiSeq 2500 (2x100 bp) or NovaSeq (2x150 bp). The original methods were these. Reads were demultiplexed and collapsed into UMI consensus sequences with MIGEC, and V(D)J alignment was performed with MiXCR. Vaccine-responding clonotypes were identified with edgeR using replicate PBMC samples, with FDR below 0.01 and a log2 fold change above 5 up to day 15 being required. Each bulk clonotype was labeled CD4 or CD8 based on which sequenced repertoire, CD4 or CD8, contained the clonotype at higher abundance. The public reads were reanalyzed by TCRdb: fastp trimming at Q25, MiXCR alignment, in-frame beta chains only. CDR3 protein sequences are deduplicated, and each keeps its most common genes and DNA. The V and J calls, along with clone size, are taken from TCRdb and not from the paper's own processing. The sample table records some 150,000 distinct CDR3 sequences; approximately 9.7% of these occur just once. Together, the top ten hold about a third of the sample.

Study-wide conclusions, independent of this receptor: A small share of clonotypes occurred in both CD4 and CD8 compartments, likely arising from convergent recombination. FACS-sorted repertoires could contain abundant contaminating clonotypes from the bulk population, so computational filtering was required. After the booster, most clones that had expanded after primary vaccination were detected again (about 97% of CD4 and more than 80% of CD8), suggesting broad maintenance of memory. Because the study included only two donors, the extent to which the findings can be generalized is limited. Compared with the primary T-cell response, the secondary T-cell response was faster but weaker, reaching its peak on day 5 rather than on day 15.

The CDR3 spans 15 residues, from the cysteine through the phenylalanine. Only the CDR3 DNA is retained, 45 bases long and in frame from the first base. V is reduced by 5 bases and J by 6 bases, leaving a spacing of 19 bases between them. This clonotype originated in a man aged 18 to 29 who received the YFV17D yellow fever vaccine. The V and J genes are TRBV12-3 or TRBV12-4 and TRBJ1-2, and the D gene may be TRBD1, 6 bases matching. The sequencing here drew on CD8+ T cells sorted from PBMCs, taken 45 days after the yellow fever booster vaccination. The CDR3 here reads CASSPGQWGMNGYTF. At the DNA level, the sequence is TGTGCCAGCAGTCCCGGACAGTGGGGTATGAATGGCTACACCTTC.